This T cell receptor beta chain was obtained from a study of regulatory T cells in long-lasting Graves disease. Study-wide results and caveats: A reduction in accuracy may have resulted from the small sample size.

The authors built TCR beta libraries using iRepertoire HTBI primers and Arm-PCR of CDR3 regions. TCRdb reanalysed the multiplex PCR reads using MiXCR and keeps one entry per CDR3 protein. The sample contains over 200,000 distinct CDR3 sequences, about 18% of which appear only once. The sample holds a few counts of this clonotype. The antigen is undetermined. Described time point: newly diagnosed GD, antithyroid drugs for less than 3 months. RNA from PBMCs was the source of the TCR library. EDTA tubes were used for drawing around 9.7 milliliters of peripheral blood. Trimming took 3 bases from V and 4 from J, leaving 13 bases between them. From germline, CDR1 is WSHSY and CDR2 SAAADI. The CDR3 covers 15 residues. This same sample was also part of a study on T cells in Graves' hyperthyroidism and ophthalmopathy.

Source: peripheral blood mononuclear cells (PBMCs), taken at new diagnosis, from a patient treated with antithyroid drugs. The sequence was collected from a woman in her 30s with Graves disease. The V call is TRBV10-2, the J call TRBJ2-1, with D perhaps matching TRBD1 or TRBD2 (6 bases each). This CDR3 reads CASSDPGGGYNEQFF. DNA for the CDR3: TGCGCCAGCAGTGACCCAGGAGGGGGATACAATGAGCAGTTCTTC.